A selection of T cell receptor beta chains follows, all from one sample in a study of blood T cell repertoires in COVID-19. Measured with immunoSEQ multiplex PCR; TCRdb has only the in-frame clones, and not every one. Of approximately 220,000 clones detected, around four fifths appear once; the ten largest clones hold around 30%. The sequencing input was peripheral blood. The receptors derive from a man aged 35 to 55 with acute or convalescent COVID-19. Both conserved end residues are part of each CDR3. Each record gives: V gene, J gene, clone size, D gene, CDR3 DNA, CDR3 protein. The D gene is left open where the match is weak. Part of the rows lack a size; the others show once, few, many or a class for expanded clones.

V gene: TRBV19
J gene: TRBJ2-1
clone size: NA
D gene: TRBD2
CDR3 DNA: TGTGCCACCCTAGCGGGAGGGTCCTACAATGAGCAGTTCTTC
CDR3 protein: CATLAGGSYNEQFF

V gene: TRBV5-1
J gene: TRBJ1-2
clone size: NA
D gene: TRBD1
CDR3 DNA: TGCGCCAGCAGCCTCAGGGGACAGGGGAACTATGGCTACACCTTC
CDR3 protein: CASSLRGQGNYGYTF

V gene: TRBV4-2
J gene: TRBJ2-3
clone size: NA
D gene: NA
CDR3 DNA: TGTGCCAGCAGCCAAGACGGCCATAGCTGGGCAGATACGCAGTATTTT
CDR3 protein: CASSQDGHSWADTQYF

V gene: TRBV13
J gene: TRBJ2-1
clone size: NA
D gene: TRBD2
CDR3 DNA: TGTGCCAGCAAAATACGCGCTAGCGGGGCAGGTGAGCAGTTCTTC
CDR3 protein: CASKIRASGAGEQFF

V gene: TRBV7-9
J gene: TRBJ2-7
clone size: NA
D gene: TRBD2
CDR3 DNA: TGTGCCAGCAGCCAGGGGTCTAGCGGGAGGGACGAGCAGTACTTC
CDR3 protein: CASSQGSSGRDEQYF

V gene: TRBV29-1
J gene: TRBJ2-1
clone size: NA
D gene: TRBD2
CDR3 DNA: TGCAGCGTTGAAGCCCCAGCGGGGGGGAGCTCCTACAATGAGCAGTTCTTC
CDR3 protein: CSVEAPAGGSSYNEQFF

V gene: TRBV7-9
J gene: TRBJ2-7
clone size: NA
D gene: TRBD2
CDR3 DNA: TGTGCCAGCAGCTTTAGCGGGAGGGCCAACGAGCAGTACTTC
CDR3 protein: CASSFSGRANEQYF

V gene: TRBV6-6
J gene: TRBJ1-1
clone size: NA
D gene: NA
CDR3 DNA: TGTGCCAGCAGTTCCGCGGAATGGAACACTGAAGCTTTCTTT
CDR3 protein: CASSSAEWNTEAFF

V gene: TRBV30
J gene: TRBJ1-1
clone size: once
D gene: NA
CDR3 DNA: TGTGCCTGGACCTCAAGGGGTGAAGCTTTCTTT
CDR3 protein: CAWTSRGEAFF

V gene: TRBV6-5
J gene: TRBJ1-1
clone size: NA
D gene: NA
CDR3 DNA: TGTGCCAGCAGTTACGGAGGGGCCGTGAACACTGAAGCTTTCTTT
CDR3 protein: CASSYGGAVNTEAFF

V gene: TRBV6-5
J gene: TRBJ2-3
clone size: NA
D gene: NA
CDR3 DNA: TGTGCCAGCACCCTTGGGGCGAGCACAGATACGCAGTATTTT
CDR3 protein: CASTLGASTDTQYF

V gene: TRBV19
J gene: TRBJ2-7
clone size: once
D gene: TRBD1
CDR3 DNA: TGTGCCAGTAGCCTTAAACGGACGGGACAGGGGGTCCACGAGCAGTACTTC
CDR3 protein: CASSLKRTGQGVHEQYF

V gene: TRBV7-2
J gene: TRBJ2-1
clone size: NA
D gene: TRBD2
CDR3 DNA: TGTGCCAGCTCAAGGGCTAGCGGGTACAATGAGCAGTTCTTC
CDR3 protein: CASSRASGYNEQFF

V gene: TRBV3-1/TRBV3-2
J gene: TRBJ1-1
clone size: NA
D gene: NA
CDR3 DNA: TGTGCCAGCAGAGCTCTGGGGGGTGGTGAAGCTTTCTTT
CDR3 protein: CASRALGGGEAFF

V gene: TRBV27
J gene: TRBJ2-6
clone size: NA
D gene: NA
CDR3 DNA: TGTGCCAGCAGTTCTGGCAGGGCGGACTCTGGGGCCAACGTCCTGACTTTC
CDR3 protein: CASSSGRADSGANVLTF

V gene: TRBV6-5
J gene: TRBJ1-6
clone size: NA
D gene: NA
CDR3 DNA: TGTGCCAGCAGAACTGGACAGTTGTTTAATTCACCCCTCCACTTT
CDR3 protein: CASRTGQLFNSPLHF

V gene: TRBV3-1/TRBV3-2
J gene: TRBJ1-1
clone size: NA
D gene: NA
CDR3 DNA: TGTGCCAGCAGCAACCGAGGGGGGAGGGCTGAAGCTTTCTTT
CDR3 protein: CASSNRGGRAEAFF

V gene: TRBV6-2/TRBV6-3
J gene: TRBJ1-5
clone size: NA
D gene: NA
CDR3 DNA: TGTGCCAGCAGTTATGACAGGACCAATCAGCCCCAGCATTTT
CDR3 protein: CASSYDRTNQPQHF

V gene: TRBV12-3/TRBV12-4
J gene: TRBJ1-2
clone size: NA
D gene: NA
CDR3 DNA: TGTGCCAGCAGTCCACAGGGAGATGGCTACACCTTC
CDR3 protein: CASSPQGDGYTF

V gene: TRBV2
J gene: TRBJ1-6
clone size: NA
D gene: TRBD1
CDR3 DNA: TGTGCCAGCAGCCTGGGACAGGGGCGTAATAATTCACCCCTCCACTTT
CDR3 protein: CASSLGQGRNNSPLHF

V gene: TRBV10-3
J gene: TRBJ1-5
clone size: NA
D gene: NA
CDR3 DNA: TGTGCCATCAGTCAAGGAGCGGGGAGCAATCAGCCCCAGCATTTT
CDR3 protein: CAISQGAGSNQPQHF

V gene: TRBV7-9
J gene: TRBJ2-1
clone size: NA
D gene: TRBD1
CDR3 DNA: TGTGCCAGCAGTCAGAGACAGGGTGGTGTGAATGAGCAGTTCTTC
CDR3 protein: CASSQRQGGVNEQFF

V gene: TRBV13
J gene: TRBJ2-3
clone size: NA
D gene: TRBD2
CDR3 DNA: TGTGCCAGCAGCTCCGTAGCGGGAGGGCCAGAGCCGGATACGCAGTATTTT
CDR3 protein: CASSSVAGGPEPDTQYF

V gene: TRBV13
J gene: TRBJ2-1
clone size: few
D gene: NA
CDR3 DNA: TGTGCCAGCAGCTTAGGGATCTTGAGCTCCTACAATGAGCAGTTCTTC
CDR3 protein: CASSLGILSSYNEQFF

V gene: TRBV6-1
J gene: TRBJ2-1
clone size: NA
D gene: TRBD1
CDR3 DNA: TGTGCCAGCAGTGAGGGACAGGGTACCTACAATGAGCAGTTCTTC
CDR3 protein: CASSEGQGTYNEQFF

V gene: TRBV27
J gene: TRBJ1-4
clone size: NA
D gene: TRBD1
CDR3 DNA: TGTGCCAGCAGTTCCCAACAGGGGATAGAAAAACTGTTTTTT
CDR3 protein: CASSSQQGIEKLFF

V gene: TRBV6-4
J gene: TRBJ1-1
clone size: NA
D gene: TRBD1
CDR3 DNA: TGTGCCAGCAGTCCCGGGACAGGGTTCACTGAAGCTTTCTTT
CDR3 protein: CASSPGTGFTEAFF

V gene: TRBV19
J gene: TRBJ2-5
clone size: NA
D gene: NA
CDR3 DNA: TGTGCCAGTAGTCCTCAAGAGACCCAGTACTTC
CDR3 protein: CASSPQETQYF

V gene: TRBV6-4
J gene: TRBJ1-5
clone size: NA
D gene: NA
CDR3 DNA: TGTGCCAGCAGTGTATTGTGGCCCTCTAGCAATCAGCCCCAGCATTTT
CDR3 protein: CASSVLWPSSNQPQHF

V gene: TRBV6-6
J gene: TRBJ2-1
clone size: NA
D gene: TRBD1
CDR3 DNA: TGTGCCAGCAGTTCGGGGCGACAGGGCGGAACTGAGCAGTTCTTC
CDR3 protein: CASSSGRQGGTEQFF

V gene: TRBV29-1
J gene: TRBJ2-1
clone size: NA
D gene: TRBD1
CDR3 DNA: TGCAGCGTTGATAGTCCAGGGGGCGGTGAGCAGTTCTTC
CDR3 protein: CSVDSPGGGEQFF

V gene: TRBV4-2
J gene: TRBJ1-6
clone size: NA
D gene: TRBD1
CDR3 DNA: TGTGCCAGCAGCCAAGGGCCAAGGACAGGGTCAAGCTTAAGTTCACCCCTCCACTTT
CDR3 protein: CASSQGPRTGSSLSSPLHF

V gene: TRBV30
J gene: TRBJ2-3
clone size: NA
D gene: NA
CDR3 DNA: TGTGCCTGGAGTGTAGGGGGAACTAGCACAGATACGCAGTATTTT
CDR3 protein: CAWSVGGTSTDTQYF

V gene: TRBV3-1/TRBV3-2
J gene: TRBJ2-6
clone size: NA
D gene: NA
CDR3 DNA: TGTGCCAGCAGCTGGACACCCGGGGCCAACGTCCTGACTTTC
CDR3 protein: CASSWTPGANVLTF

V gene: TRBV27
J gene: TRBJ1-2
clone size: NA
D gene: NA
CDR3 DNA: TGTGCCAGCAGTCCGACTCTCAGGGGTGGCTACACCTTC
CDR3 protein: CASSPTLRGGYTF

V gene: TRBV5-6
J gene: TRBJ2-3
clone size: few
D gene: TRBD2
CDR3 DNA: TGTGCCAGCAGCTCGATTAGCGGGAGGGATACGCAGTATTTT
CDR3 protein: CASSSISGRDTQYF

V gene: TRBV5-8
J gene: TRBJ1-5
clone size: few
D gene: NA
CDR3 DNA: TGTGCCAGCAGCCTCCGGGACACCCTTAGCAATCAGCCCCAGCATTTT
CDR3 protein: CASSLRDTLSNQPQHF

V gene: TRBV11-2
J gene: TRBJ2-1
clone size: NA
D gene: TRBD2
CDR3 DNA: TGTGCCAGCAACTTCGGGGGGTCTGGCAATGAGCAGTTCTTC
CDR3 protein: CASNFGGSGNEQFF